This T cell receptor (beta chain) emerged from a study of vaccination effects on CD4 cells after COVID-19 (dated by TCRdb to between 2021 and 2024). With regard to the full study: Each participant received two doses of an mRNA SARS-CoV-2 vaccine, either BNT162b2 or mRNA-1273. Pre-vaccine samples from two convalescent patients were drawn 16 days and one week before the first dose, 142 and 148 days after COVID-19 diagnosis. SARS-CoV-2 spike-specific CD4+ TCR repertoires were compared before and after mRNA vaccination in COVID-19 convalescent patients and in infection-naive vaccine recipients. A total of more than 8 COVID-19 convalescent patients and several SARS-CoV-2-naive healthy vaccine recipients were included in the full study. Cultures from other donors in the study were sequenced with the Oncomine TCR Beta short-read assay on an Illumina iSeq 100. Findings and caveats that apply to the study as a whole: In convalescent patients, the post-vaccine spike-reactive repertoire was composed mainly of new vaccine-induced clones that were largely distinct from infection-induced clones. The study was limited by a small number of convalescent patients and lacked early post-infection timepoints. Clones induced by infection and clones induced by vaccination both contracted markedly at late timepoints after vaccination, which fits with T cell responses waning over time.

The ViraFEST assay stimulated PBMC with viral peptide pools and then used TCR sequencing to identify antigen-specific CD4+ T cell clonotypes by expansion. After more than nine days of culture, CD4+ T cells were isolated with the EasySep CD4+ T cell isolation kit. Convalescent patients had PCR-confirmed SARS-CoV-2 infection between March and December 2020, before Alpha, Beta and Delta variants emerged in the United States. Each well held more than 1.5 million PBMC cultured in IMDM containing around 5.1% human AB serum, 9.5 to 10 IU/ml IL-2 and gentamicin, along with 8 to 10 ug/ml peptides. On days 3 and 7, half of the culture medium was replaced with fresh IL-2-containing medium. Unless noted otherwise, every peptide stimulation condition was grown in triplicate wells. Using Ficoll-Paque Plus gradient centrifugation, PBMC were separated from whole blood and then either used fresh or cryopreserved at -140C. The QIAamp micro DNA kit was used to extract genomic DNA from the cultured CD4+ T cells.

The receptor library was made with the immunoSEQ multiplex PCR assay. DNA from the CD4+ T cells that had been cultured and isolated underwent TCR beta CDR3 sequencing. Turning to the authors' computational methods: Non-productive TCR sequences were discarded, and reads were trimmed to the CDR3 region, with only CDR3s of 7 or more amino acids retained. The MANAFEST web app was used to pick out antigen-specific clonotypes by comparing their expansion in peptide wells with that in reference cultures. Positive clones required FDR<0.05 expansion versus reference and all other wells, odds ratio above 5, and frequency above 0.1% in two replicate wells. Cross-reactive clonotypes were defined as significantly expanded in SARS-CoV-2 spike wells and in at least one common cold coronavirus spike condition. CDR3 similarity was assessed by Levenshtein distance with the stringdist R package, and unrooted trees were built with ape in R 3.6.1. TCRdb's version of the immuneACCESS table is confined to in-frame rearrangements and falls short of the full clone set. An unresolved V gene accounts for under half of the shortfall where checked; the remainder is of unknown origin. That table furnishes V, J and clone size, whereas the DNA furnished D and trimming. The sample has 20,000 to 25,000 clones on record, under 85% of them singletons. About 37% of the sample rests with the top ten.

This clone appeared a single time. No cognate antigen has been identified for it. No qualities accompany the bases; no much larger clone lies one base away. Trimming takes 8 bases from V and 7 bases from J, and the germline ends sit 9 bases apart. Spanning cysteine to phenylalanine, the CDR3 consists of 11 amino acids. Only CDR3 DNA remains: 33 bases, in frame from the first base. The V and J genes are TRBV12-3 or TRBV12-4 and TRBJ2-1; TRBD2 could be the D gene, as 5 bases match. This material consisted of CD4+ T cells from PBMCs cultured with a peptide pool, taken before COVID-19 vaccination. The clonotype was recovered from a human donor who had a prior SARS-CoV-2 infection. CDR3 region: CASRGGNEQFF. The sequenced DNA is TGTGCCAGCCGAGGAGGTAATGAGCAGTTCTTC.